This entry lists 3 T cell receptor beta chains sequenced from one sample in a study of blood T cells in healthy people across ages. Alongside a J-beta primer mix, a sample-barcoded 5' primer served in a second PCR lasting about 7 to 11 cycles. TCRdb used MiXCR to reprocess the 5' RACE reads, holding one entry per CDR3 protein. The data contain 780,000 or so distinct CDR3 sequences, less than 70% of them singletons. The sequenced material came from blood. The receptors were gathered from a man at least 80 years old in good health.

CDR3 nucleotides: TGTGCCAGCAGTCCCGGACTAGCGGGAGGATCTGAGACCCAGTACTTC. Translated, it gives CASSPGLAGGSETQYF. V and J are TRBV6-5 and TRBJ2-7; the match to TRBD2 covers 14 bases. The better agreement between TRBJ2-5 and the DNA end casts doubt on the J call. The V gene's germline CDR1 is MNHEY and CDR2 SVGAGI. This CDR3 is 16 amino acids long.

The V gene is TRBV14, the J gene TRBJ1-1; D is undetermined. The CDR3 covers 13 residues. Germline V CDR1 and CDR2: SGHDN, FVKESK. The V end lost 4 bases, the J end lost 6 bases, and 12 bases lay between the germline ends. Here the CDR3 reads CASSPRRAAEAFF. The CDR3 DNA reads TGTGCCAGCAGCCCCCGAAGGGCGGCTGAAGCTTTCTTT. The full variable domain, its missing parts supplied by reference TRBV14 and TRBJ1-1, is EAGVTQFPSHSVIEKGQTVTLRCDPISGHDNLYWYRRVMGKEIKFLLHFVKESKQDESGMPNNRFLAERTGGTYSTLKVQPAELEDSGVYFCASSPRRAAEAFFGQGTRLTVV.

The CDR3 reads CASSLSASGQETQYF. CDR3 nucleotide sequence: TGTGCCAGCAGTTTATCTGCTAGCGGCCAAGAGACCCAGTACTTC. The chain couples TRBV12-3 or TRBV12-4 to TRBJ2-5, with 7 bases matching TRBD2. J was trimmed by 1 base and V by 2 bases; bases with no gene match: 4. The CDR3 totals 15 residues.